This T cell receptor beta chain was documented in a study of blood T cell repertoires in COVID-19. Here immunoSEQ multiplex PCR was the method, and the copy in TCRdb shows in-frame clones only, minus some. This sample carries about 240,000 clones, approximately 85% of them seen once, and the ten largest clones take about 12%. Germline lookup yields CDR1 MNHEY and CDR2 SVGAGI. J gave up 5 bases and V 8 bases, and 11 bases lay outside the gene matches. The CDR3 extends over 15 amino acids. Source material: peripheral blood. The chain uses TRBV6-5 and TRBJ1-4; 7 bases align to TRBD1. This receptor was identified in a man older than 75 with acute or convalescent COVID-19. CDR3 residues: CASAIGTAINEKLFF. DNA for the CDR3: TGTGCCAGCGCCATCGGGACAGCTATAAATGAAAAACTGTTTTTT.